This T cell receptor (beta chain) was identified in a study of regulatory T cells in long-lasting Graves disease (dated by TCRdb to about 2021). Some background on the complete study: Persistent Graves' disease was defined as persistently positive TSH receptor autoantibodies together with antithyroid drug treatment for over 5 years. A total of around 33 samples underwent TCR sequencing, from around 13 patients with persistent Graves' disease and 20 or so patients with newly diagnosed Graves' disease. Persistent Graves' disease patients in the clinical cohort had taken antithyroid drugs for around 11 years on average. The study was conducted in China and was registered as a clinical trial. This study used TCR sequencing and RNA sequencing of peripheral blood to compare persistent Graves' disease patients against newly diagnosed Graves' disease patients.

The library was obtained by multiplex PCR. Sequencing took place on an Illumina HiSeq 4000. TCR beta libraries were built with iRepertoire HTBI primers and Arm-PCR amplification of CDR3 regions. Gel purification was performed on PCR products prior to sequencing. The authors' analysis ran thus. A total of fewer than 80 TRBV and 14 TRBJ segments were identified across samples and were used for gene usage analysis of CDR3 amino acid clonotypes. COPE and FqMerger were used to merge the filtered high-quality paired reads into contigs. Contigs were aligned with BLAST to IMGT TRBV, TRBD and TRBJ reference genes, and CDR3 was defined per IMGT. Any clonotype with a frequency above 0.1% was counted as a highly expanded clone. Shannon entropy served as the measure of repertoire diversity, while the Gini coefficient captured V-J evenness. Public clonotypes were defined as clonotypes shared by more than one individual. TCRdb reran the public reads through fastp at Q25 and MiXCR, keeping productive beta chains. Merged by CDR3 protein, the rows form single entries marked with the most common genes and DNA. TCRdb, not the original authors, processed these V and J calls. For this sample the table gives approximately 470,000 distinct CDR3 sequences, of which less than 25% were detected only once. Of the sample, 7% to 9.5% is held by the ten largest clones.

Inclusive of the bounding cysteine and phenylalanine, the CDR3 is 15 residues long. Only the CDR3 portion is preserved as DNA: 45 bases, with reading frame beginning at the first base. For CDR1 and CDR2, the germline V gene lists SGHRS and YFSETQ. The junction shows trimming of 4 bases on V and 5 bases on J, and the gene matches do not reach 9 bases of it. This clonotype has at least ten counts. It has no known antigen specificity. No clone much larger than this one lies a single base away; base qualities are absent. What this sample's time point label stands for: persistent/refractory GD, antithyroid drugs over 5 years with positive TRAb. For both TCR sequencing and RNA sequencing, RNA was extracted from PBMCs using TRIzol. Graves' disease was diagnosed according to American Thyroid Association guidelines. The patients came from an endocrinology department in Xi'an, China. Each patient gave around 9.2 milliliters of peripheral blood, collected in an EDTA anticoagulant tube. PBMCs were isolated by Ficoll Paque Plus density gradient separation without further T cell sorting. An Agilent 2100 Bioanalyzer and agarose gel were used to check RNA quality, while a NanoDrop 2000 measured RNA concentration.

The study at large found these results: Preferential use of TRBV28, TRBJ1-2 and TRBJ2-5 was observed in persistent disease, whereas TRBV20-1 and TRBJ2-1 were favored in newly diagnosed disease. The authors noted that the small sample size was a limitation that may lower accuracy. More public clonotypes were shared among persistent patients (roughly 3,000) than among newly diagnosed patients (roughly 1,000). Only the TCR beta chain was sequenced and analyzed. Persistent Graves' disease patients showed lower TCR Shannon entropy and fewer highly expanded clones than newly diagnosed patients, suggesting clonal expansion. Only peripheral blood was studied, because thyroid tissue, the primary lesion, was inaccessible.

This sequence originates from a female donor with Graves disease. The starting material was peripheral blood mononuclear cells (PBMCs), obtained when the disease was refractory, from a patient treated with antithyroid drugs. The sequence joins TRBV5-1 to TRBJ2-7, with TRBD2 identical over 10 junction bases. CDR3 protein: CASSPYGLAANEQYF. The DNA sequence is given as TGCGCCAGCAGCCCCTACGGACTAGCGGCCAACGAGCAGTACTTC.